What follows are 21 T cell receptor beta chains derived from one specimen sequenced in a study of T cell repertoires in cytomegalovirus infection. Their antigen targets remain unknown. Each CDR3 protein is one row after TCRdb ran MiXCR on the reads. This sample has some 800,000 distinct CDR3 sequences; 25% to 35% occur once, and the top ten carry about 12%. This specimen consisted of cultured CD8+ T cells from PBMCs, obtained from culture after CMV antigen stimulation. The source is a human donor in good health (CMV status not recorded). Some clones in this sample may be carry-over from other donors' samples.

This clonotype appeared many times. The chain carries TRBV7-6 and TRBJ1-1; D is possibly TRBD1 (5 bases). Deletions cut 0 bases from V and 4 bases from J, with 12 bases between. Per the germline V gene, CDR1 is SGHVS and CDR2 is FNYEAQ. CDR3 length: 15 amino acids. The CDR3 spells CASSLAGPQGTEAFF. DNA for the CDR3: TGTGCCAGCAGCTTAGCGGGCCCCCAGGGCACTGAAGCTTTCTTT.

Many counts were recorded for this clonotype. The rearrangement joins TRBV6-2 or TRBV6-3 to TRBJ2-7; D not certain. Germline-derived CDR1 and CDR2 are MNHEY and SVGEGT. Trimming removed 2 bases from V and 5 bases from J, with 7 bases in between. CDR3 length: 12 residues. This CDR3 is CASSYGVNEQYF. CDR3 nucleotides: TGTGCCAGCAGTTACGGGGTAAACGAGCAGTACTTC.

Here the CDR3 DNA reads TGTGCCAGCAGCCTACCGAATCCTGAAGCTTTCTTT. Residues: CASSLPNPEAFF. J is TRBJ1-1 and V is TRBV7-9; D uncertain. The CDR3 has 12 amino acids. V was trimmed by 5 bases and J by 6 bases, leaving 10 bases between them. CDR1 is SEHNR, CDR2 FQNEAQ, per germline (reference sequence).

This clonotype was picked up a small number of times. The genes are TRBV29-1 and TRBJ1-3; D is ambiguous. Germline CDR1 SQVTM, CDR2 ANQGSEA. The CDR3 sequence is 14 residues long. Trimming removed 2 bases at V and 2 bases at J, with 10 bases between. The CDR3 spells CSVEIGVTGNTIYF. The DNA for the CDR3 is TGCAGCGTTGAAATCGGGGTAACTGGAAACACCATATATTTT.

This clonotype was seen only a few times. The genes are TRBV6-2 or TRBV6-3 and TRBJ2-4, with D possibly TRBD1 on 6 matching bases. Trimming removed 7 bases from V and 0 bases from J, with 13 bases in between. The CDR3 runs 15 residues. In germline, CDR1 is MNHEY, CDR2 SVGEGT. The CDR3 sequence: CASTVRGLAKNIQYF. The CDR3 DNA follows: TGTGCCAGCACAGTCAGGGGCCTAGCCAAAAACATTCAGTACTTC.

The gene calls are TRBV29-1 and TRBJ2-1; maybe TRBD2 (7 bases). Per the germline V gene, CDR1 is SQVTM and CDR2 is ANQGSEA. The CDR3 consists of 15 residues. V was shortened by 1 base and J by 4 bases, with 14 bases between the two germline ends. CDR3 residues: CSVEVRGGIYNEQFF. CDR3 sequence (DNA): TGCAGCGTTGAAGTGAGGGGGGGGATTTACAATGAGCAGTTCTTC.

The rearrangement uses TRBV7-9 and TRBJ2-7, with TRBD2 matching over 7 bases. J was trimmed by 0 bases and V by 3 bases; bases with no gene match: 5. The CDR3 spans 15 residues. Germline V gene sequence: CDR1 SEHNR, CDR2 FQNEAQ (reference sequence). The CDR3 nucleotides are TGTGCCAGCAGCTTCCCCGGGGGGAGCTCCTACGAGCAGTACTTC. It specifies CASSFPGGSSYEQYF.

This chain links TRBV20-1 with TRBJ1-2; 7 nucleotides line up with TRBD1. V shed 0 bases and J 4 bases; nucleotides not matched to a gene: 8. The CDR3 is 15 residues long. Germline CDR1 DFQATT, CDR2 SNEGSKA (reference sequence). The CDR3 is CSARDGRTGLYGYTF. For the CDR3, the DNA is TGCAGTGCTAGAGATGGTCGGACAGGCCTCTATGGCTACACCTTC.

Written as DNA, the CDR3 is TGTGCCAGCAGCTCCGAACAGAGACTGGCCCAGTACTTC. Amino acids: CASSSEQRLAQYF. The chain combines TRBV7-9 with TRBJ2-5; D is uncertain. The CDR3 is 13 residues long. The germline CDR1 and CDR2 sequences are SEHNR and FQNEAQ (reference sequence). V dropped 4 bases and J dropped 9 bases, with 15 bases sitting between them.

The chain combines TRBV27 with TRBJ2-1; D is perhaps TRBD1 (5 bases). The V end was cut by 6 bases, the J end by 6 bases, with 15 bases between. Germline loops: CDR1 MNHEY, CDR2 SMNVEV (reference sequence). There are 14 residues in the CDR3. CDR3 nucleotides: TGTGCCAGCAGAAAAGACAGCCTCCCCAATGAGCAGTTCTTC. This translates into CASRKDSLPNEQFF.

Only a few counts were recorded for this clonotype. V usage is TRBV7-9 and J usage is TRBJ1-6; 9 nucleotides align to TRBD1. CDR1 is SEHNR and CDR2 is FQNEAQ in the germline V gene (reference sequence). Trimming took 6 bases from V and 7 from J; bases not matched to a gene: 7. The CDR3 is 15 residues long. CDR3 protein: CASRSSGTGNSPLHF. CDR3 nucleotide sequence: TGTGCCAGCAGATCCTCCGGGACAGGGAATTCACCCCTCCACTTT.

The genes are TRBV5-1 and TRBJ2-2; a possible D gene is TRBD2 (6 bases). Trimming took 3 bases from V and 2 from J, leaving 17 bases between them. This CDR3 spans 17 amino acids. CDR1 is SGHRS and CDR2 is YFSETQ in the germline V gene. CDR3 coding DNA: TGCGCCAGCAGCTGGAGAGATAGCGGCGAAAACACCGGGGAGCTGTTTTTT. It encodes CASSWRDSGENTGELFF.

This clonotype was seen once. The chain combines TRBV6-6 with TRBJ1-2; 12 bases match TRBD1. Losses at the gene ends were 2 bases for V and 8 bases for J; bases not matched to a gene: 9. The CDR3 has 16 residues. In germline, CDR1 is MNHNY, CDR2 SVGAGI (reference sequence). DNA of the CDR3: TGTGCCAGCAGTTACACATGGGACAGGGGGCATAGAGGCTACACCTTC. Its translation is CASSYTWDRGHRGYTF.

The chain carries TRBV6-5 and TRBJ1-2, with a tentative D call TRBD1 (6 bases). The V end was cut by 7 bases, the J end by 3 bases, with 18 bases between. This CDR3 spans 15 amino acids. The germline gives CDR1 MNHEY, CDR2 SVGAGI. CDR3 sequence reads: CASTKGGRLDYGYTF. CDR3 DNA sequence: TGTGCCAGCACCAAAGGGGGACGACTTGACTATGGCTACACCTTC.

In this sample, this clonotype turned up many times. The gene calls are TRBV7-6 and TRBJ1-1, with no clear D. This CDR3 is built from 15 residues. Deletions cut 0 bases from V and 0 bases from J, with 8 bases between. Germline-derived CDR1 and CDR2 are SGHVS and FNYEAQ. The CDR3 is CASSLAPGMNTEAFF. CDR3 bases: TGTGCCAGCAGCTTAGCGCCTGGAATGAACACTGAAGCTTTCTTT.

This clonotype has at least ten counts. The chain carries TRBV7-2 and TRBJ1-1; a weak D match, TRBD1 (5 bases). Trimming took off 2 bases at V and 5 bases at J, with 12 bases between the two ends. Per the germline V gene, CDR1 is SGHTA and CDR2 is FQGNSA. The length of the CDR3 is 14 residues. CDR3 in amino acids: CASSLLGEGTEAFF. As DNA, the CDR3 is TGTGCCAGCAGCTTATTAGGGGAGGGGACTGAAGCTTTCTTT.

As concerns this clonotype: Given a much more abundant clone one base away, this may be a read error. The chain links TRBV7-6 to TRBJ2-1; 9 bases map to TRBD2. The CDR3 runs to 20 residues. Germline assignment: CDR1 SGHVS and CDR2 FNYEAQ. This CDR3 is CAGSQPDGALGRGGLNEQFF. The CDR3 region has the DNA TGTGCCGGCAGCCAGCCGGATGGGGCCTTGGGGCGGGGGGGCCTCAATGAGCAGTTCTTC.

This clonotype was observed once. The J gene is TRBJ2-1, the V gene TRBV5-4; possibly TRBD2 for D (6 bases). Germline V gives CDR1 SGHNT, CDR2 YYREEE (reference sequence). V was trimmed by 7 bases and J by 9 bases, leaving 23 bases between them. The CDR3 extends over 15 amino acids. The DNA of the CDR3 is TGTGCCAGCTCCTCCCCCGGAGGGCCGAGTGTTGAGCAGTTCTTC. Translated, it gives CASSSPGGPSVEQFF. Variable domain in full (rest from reference TRBV5-4 and TRBJ2-1): ETGVTQSPTHLIKTRGQQVTLRCSSQSGHNTVSWYQQALGQGPQFIFQYYREEENGRGNFPPRFSGLQFPNYSSELNVNALELDDSALYLCASSSPGGPSVEQFFGPGTRLTVL.

This clonotype came up a few times. The genes are TRBV6-1 and TRBJ2-5; D is possibly TRBD2 (5 bases). There are 15 residues in the CDR3. Germline V gene lookup returns CDR1 MNHNS and CDR2 SASEGT. V lost 2 bases and J lost 5, with 15 bases in between. CDR3 sequence reads: CASSEPTGSLETQYF. The CDR3 DNA is TGTGCCAGCAGTGAACCTACGGGGAGTCTGGAGACCCAGTACTTC.

The rearrangement uses TRBV2 and TRBJ2-5, with D perhaps given as TRBD1 or TRBD2 (5 bases each). This CDR3 region has 15 residues. Germline CDR1 reads SNHLY; CDR2 reads FYNNEI. The V gene lost 5 bases and the J gene lost 0 bases, with 13 bases spanning the gap. The CDR3 DNA is TGTGCCAGCAGTTCAGGGCCGGGGTACCAAGAGACCCAGTACTTC. Protein sequence: CASSSGPGYQETQYF.

V gene TRBV6-5 combines with J gene TRBJ2-2; 8 bases fit TRBD2. J lost 0 bases, V lost 0 bases, and 9 bases had no gene match. Germline V lookup: CDR1 MNHEY, CDR2 SVGAGI. This CDR3 contains 19 residues. CDR3 loop: CASSYSSWIAGTNTGELFF. The CDR3 nucleotides read TGTGCCAGCAGTTACTCGAGCTGGATAGCGGGGACGAACACCGGGGAGCTGTTTTTT.